This TCR beta chain was documented in a study of graft-versus-host responses after intestinal transplantation. Assay used: immunoSEQ multiplex PCR; TCRdb lists only in-frame clones, some missing. The sample contains around 30,000 clones, 70% to 90% of which appear only once. CDR3 length equals 12 residues. Germline V CDR1 and CDR2: MDHEN, SYDVKM. The V gene lost 8 bases and the J gene lost 4 bases, with 9 bases spanning the gap. Here the sequenced sample was PBMCs, taken around 460 days after intestinal transplantation. The receptor's source is a human patient who received an intestinal transplant, so some T cells may come from the graft donor. This chain connects TRBV28 to TRBJ1-3; D gene uncertain. The CDR3 spells CASAGAGNTIYF. The CDR3 region has the DNA TGTGCCAGCGCTGGAGCCGGAAACACCATATATTTT.